This is a list of T cell receptor beta chains from one sample in a study of CD8+ T cells in alopecia areata. Produced via immunoSEQ multiplex PCR; TCRdb's table is partial and in-frame only. In the table there are 200,000 to 250,000 clones, about 58% of which are singletons. Source: CD4+ T cells sorted from blood, taken at week 4, from a patient treated with tofacitinib. Receptor source: a human donor with alopecia areata. CDR3s include the opening cysteine and the closing phenylalanine or tryptophan. D genes are given only for firm matches. Clone size is not always given. Where it is, it says once, few, many or a class for expanded clones.

j_gene,v_gene,d_gene,abundance,CDR3aa,CDR3nt
TRBJ1-2,TRBV5-7,.,.,CASGRITNRLRGYTF,TGTGCCAGCGGACGGATAACCAACAGGCTAAGAGGCTACACCTTC
TRBJ1-2,TRBV30,.,.,CAWSSRVYGYTF,TGTGCCTGGAGTAGCCGGGTCTATGGCTACACCTTC
TRBJ1-4,TRBV29-1,.,.,CSVDRTGRDEKLFF,TGCAGCGTTGACCGGACCGGTCGAGATGAAAAACTGTTTTTT
TRBJ2-1,TRBV19,.,few,CASSKFGTSDNEQFF,TGTGCCAGTAGTAAATTTGGGACTTCCGATAATGAGCAGTTCTTC
TRBJ1-1,TRBV25-1,.,.,CASSVDLRTRAFF,TGTGCCAGCAGTGTAGATTTGAGAACGAGGGCTTTCTTT
TRBJ2-1,TRBV29-1,.,.,CSVAKPSLSRGEQFF,TGCAGCGTTGCAAAGCCATCCCTATCCCGAGGTGAGCAGTTCTTC
TRBJ2-1,TRBV11-2,.,.,CASSLESGAVRNEQFF,TGTGCCAGCAGCTTAGAATCGGGGGCCGTACGGAATGAGCAGTTCTTC
TRBJ1-5,TRBV29-1,TRBD1,few,CSVRTGVSNQPQHF,TGCAGCGTCCGGACAGGGGTTAGCAATCAGCCCCAGCATTTT
TRBJ2-3,TRBV4-2,TRBD2,many,CASSSTSGGDTDTQYF,TGTGCCAGCAGCTCCACTAGCGGGGGGGACACAGATACGCAGTATTTT
TRBJ2-7,TRBV19,TRBD1,few,CASSMRQGPTYEQYF,TGTGCCAGTAGTATGCGACAGGGTCCTACCTACGAGCAGTACTTC
TRBJ2-3,TRBV2,.,.,CASSLLGDTQYF,TGTGCCAGCAGTCTTCTCGGAGATACGCAGTATTTT
TRBJ1-1,TRBV29-1,TRBD1,.,CSVATGGLYTEAFF,TGCAGCGTTGCAACAGGGGGCCTTTACACTGAAGCTTTCTTT
TRBJ1-6,TRBV4-3,.,.,CASSQEQTYNSPLHF,TGCGCCAGCAGCCAAGAGCAGACCTATAATTCACCCCTCCACTTT
TRBJ2-7,TRBV5-7,.,.,CASSFDNYEQYF,TGTGCCAGCAGCTTTGACAACTACGAGCAGTACTTC
TRBJ1-2,TRBV6-5,.,.,CASGRPNYGYTF,TGTGCCAGCGGGCGCCCTAACTATGGCTACACCTTC
TRBJ2-6,TRBV6-1,.,.,CASSEALGSGANVLTF,TGTGCCAGCAGTGAAGCCCTCGGTTCTGGGGCCAACGTCCTGACTTTC
TRBJ2-5,TRBV6-5,.,.,CASSYVQNSYQETQYF,TGTGCCAGCAGTTACGTGCAGAATTCGTACCAAGAGACCCAGTACTTC
TRBJ1-2,TRBV29-1,TRBD1,once,CSVVGDRDGNYGYTF,TGCAGCGTTGTGGGGGACAGGGACGGAAACTATGGCTACACCTTC
TRBJ1-1,TRBV4-1,.,few,CASSPVDMGFLSYTEAFF,TGCGCCAGCAGCCCAGTAGACATGGGTTTTCTTTCTTACACTGAAGCTTTCTTT
TRBJ1-4,TRBV15,.,few,CATSLQPENEKLFF,TGTGCCACCAGTCTACAGCCCGAGAATGAAAAACTGTTTTTT
TRBJ1-1,TRBV7-9,.,few,CASSLPMGEAFF,TGTGCCAGCAGCTTACCAATGGGTGAAGCTTTCTTT
TRBJ2-3,TRBV6-5,.,once,CASSYRTTDTQYF,TGTGCCAGCAGTTACCGAACCACAGATACGCAGTATTTT
TRBJ1-5,TRBV29-1,.,few,CSVAVRGVNQPQHF,TGCAGCGTTGCGGTCAGGGGAGTTAATCAGCCCCAGCATTTT
TRBJ2-7,TRBV14,TRBD1,.,CASSRRTGADEQYF,TGTGCCAGCAGCCGACGGACAGGGGCGGACGAGCAGTACTTC
TRBJ1-1,TRBV9,.,.,CASSSLSRGPTEAFF,TGTGCCAGCAGCTCCCTTTCCCGGGGCCCCACTGAAGCTTTCTTT
TRBJ1-4,TRBV30,.,.,CAWSIGTENEKLFF,TGTGCCTGGAGTATCGGGACTGAGAATGAAAAACTGTTTTTT
TRBJ2-5,TRBV5-6,TRBD2,.,CASSRPRTSQETQYF,TGTGCCAGCAGCCGACCTAGGACTAGCCAAGAGACCCAGTACTTC
TRBJ2-5,TRBV15,.,once,CATSRDSGIRETQYF,TGTGCCACCAGCAGAGATTCTGGCATCCGGGAGACCCAGTACTTC
TRBJ2-7,TRBV6-5,.,.,CASRSGVHEQYF,TGTGCCAGCAGGTCCGGAGTCCACGAGCAGTACTTC
TRBJ1-5,TRBV9,.,once,CASSVGAGDQPQHF,TGTGCCAGCAGCGTAGGGGCGGGGGACCAGCCCCAGCATTTT
TRBJ1-2,TRBV5-1,.,.,CASSLGSLDGYTF,TGCGCCAGCAGCTTGGGTAGCCTGGATGGCTACACCTTC
TRBJ1-2,TRBV9,.,many,CASSPIVGYDGYTF,TGTGCCAGCAGCCCGATTGTGGGGTACGATGGCTACACCTTC
TRBJ1-4,TRBV7-2,.,.,CASSLRGVEKLFF,TGTGCCAGCAGCCTTCGGGGGGTTGAAAAACTGTTTTTT
TRBJ2-1,TRBV5-1,TRBD2,.,CASSPAAGGRNEQFF,TGCGCCAGCAGCCCCGCGGCGGGGGGGAGGAATGAGCAGTTCTTC
TRBJ1-6,TRBV2,TRBD1,once,CASSGQALTPLHF,TGTGCCAGCAGCGGACAGGCGCTGACACCCCTCCACTTT
TRBJ1-1,TRBV7-2,.,few,CASSTRGGNTEAFF,TGTGCCAGCAGCACCCGCGGAGGGAACACTGAAGCTTTCTTT
TRBJ2-1,TRBV19,.,few,CASSMLNEQFF,TGTGCCAGTAGTATGTTGAATGAGCAGTTCTTC
TRBJ2-7,TRBV30,.,.,CAWKRSGSHEQYF,TGTGCCTGGAAACGGTCAGGGTCCCACGAGCAGTACTTC
TRBJ1-1,TRBV27,TRBD1,.,CASSFLSDRLVGAPNTEAFF,TGTGCCAGCAGTTTCCTATCGGACAGGTTGGTAGGAGCACCGAACACTGAAGCTTTCTTT
TRBJ1-2,TRBV4-3,TRBD1,.,CASSQEVGGTVSDYGYTF,TGCGCCAGCAGCCAAGAAGTCGGCGGGACAGTTAGTGACTATGGCTACACCTTC
TRBJ1-1,TRBV7-2,TRBD1,few,CASSPVTGVTEAFF,TGTGCCAGCAGCCCCGTGACAGGGGTAACTGAAGCTTTCTTT
TRBJ2-4,TRBV5-4,.,.,CASSSPSENIQYF,TGTGCCAGCAGCTCTCCCTCTGAAAACATTCAGTACTTC
TRBJ2-2,TRBV30,.,once,CAWNRDGTGELFF,TGTGCCTGGAACAGGGATGGCACCGGGGAGCTGTTTTTT
TRBJ1-4,TRBV2,TRBD1,.,CASRPPTGNEKLFF,TGTGCCAGCAGACCGCCGACAGGGAATGAAAAACTGTTTTTT
TRBJ2-4,TRBV5-1,.,few,CASSDYLEDIQYF,TGCGCCAGCAGTGATTATTTGGAGGACATTCAGTACTTC
TRBJ1-2,TRBV30,.,.,CALNPGTGPYGYTF,TGTGCCTTGAATCCCGGGACGGGTCCTTATGGCTACACCTTC
TRBJ2-7,TRBV7-9,.,.,CASSSTAGALLVEQYF,TGTGCCAGCAGCTCGACAGCTGGGGCCCTCTTGGTAGAGCAGTACTTC
TRBJ1-2,TRBV6-6,TRBD1,.,CASSLGQGSGYTF,TGTGCCAGCAGCCTCGGACAGGGCAGTGGCTACACCTTC
TRBJ1-2,TRBV5-4,.,few,CASSWGEGTHARHYGYTF,TGTGCCAGCAGCTGGGGCGAGGGGACCCACGCTCGTCACTATGGCTACACCTTC